What follows are 7 T cell receptor beta chains derived from one specimen sequenced in a study of T cell responses to AZD1222 COVID-19 vaccine. TCRdb's copy holds only in-frame clones and misses some; the assay was immunoSEQ multiplex PCR. The sample lists some 130,000 clones, roughly 84% occurring once. Sequencing was performed on peripheral blood, taken on day 0 of AZD1222 vaccination. These receptors all come from an adult in good health.

This chain joins TRBV14 and TRBJ1-2, with a tentative D call TRBD1 (5 bases). V gave up 4 bases and J gave up 5 bases, with 17 bases separating them. The CDR3 totals 15 residues. Per the germline V gene, CDR1 is SGHDN and CDR2 is FVKESK. The CDR3 nucleotides read TGTGCCAGCAGCCCAGACAGTAGGATCCTTTATGGCTACACCTTC. Its translation: CASSPDSRILYGYTF.

The chain employs TRBV28 and TRBJ1-4; 9 bases fit TRBD1. Germline lookup yields CDR1 MDHEN and CDR2 SYDVKM. The CDR3 length is 13 residues. Germline trimming cut 6 bases from V and 7 bases from J; bases unmatched to any gene: 3. CDR3 amino acids: CASRGQGFEKLFF. CDR3 nucleotides: TGTGCCAGCAGAGGACAGGGGTTTGAAAAACTGTTTTTT. Together with reference TRBV28 and TRBJ1-4, the CDR3 gives the full variable domain: DVKVTQSSRYLVKRTGEKVFLECVQDMDHENMFWYRQDPGLGLRLIYFSYDVKMKEKGDIPEGYSVSREKKERFSLILESASTNQTSMYLCASRGQGFEKLFFGSGTQLSVL.

CDR3 sequence: CASRSQGNTEAFF. CDR3 nucleotide sequence: TGTGCCAGCAGGTCACAGGGGAACACTGAAGCTTTCTTT. This chain uses TRBV5-4 with TRBJ1-1; D possibly corresponds to TRBD1 (6 bases). Trimming took off 5 bases at V and 1 base at J, with 9 bases between the two ends. Per germline, CDR1 SGHNT and CDR2 YYREEE (reference sequence). This CDR3 contains 13 residues.

This clone is a singleton in its sample. The rearrangement links TRBV25-1 to TRBJ2-7, with D maybe TRBD2 (5 bases). The CDR3 consists of 11 residues. Trimming removed 8 bases at V and 6 bases at J, with 11 bases between. Germline CDR1 reads MGHDK; CDR2 reads SYGVNS. The CDR3 region has the DNA TGTGCCAGCTTCCCCGGGGTCGAGCAGTACTTC. It translates to CASFPGVEQYF.

This rearrangement joins TRBV5-1 to TRBJ2-5, with 8 positions matching TRBD1. V shed 2 bases and J 2 bases; nucleotides not matched to a gene: 5. Germline loops: CDR1 SGHRS, CDR2 YFSETQ. The CDR3 has 15 amino acids. The CDR3 DNA is TGCGCCAGCAGCTTAGACAGGGGTGGGCAAGAGACCCAGTACTTC. Amino acid sequence: CASSLDRGGQETQYF.

The gene calls are TRBV10-3 and TRBJ1-5; possibly TRBD1 for D (5 bases). The germline gives CDR1 ENHRY, CDR2 SYGVKD. CDR3 length: 14 residues. Trimming cost V 2 bases and J 6 bases, with 11 bases left between them. CDR3 nucleotides: TGTGCCATCAGTGAGGGGGGTCCGGGTCAGCCCCAGCATTTT. This encodes CAISEGGPGQPQHF.

This clone was observed once. The sample carries other DNA sequences with the same CDR3. The chain uses TRBV6-1 and TRBJ1-3; D is uncertain. V dropped 2 bases and J dropped 0 bases, with 8 bases sitting between them. The germline CDR1 and CDR2 sequences are MNHNS and SASEGT. The CDR3 sequence is 15 residues long. The CDR3 DNA sequence: TGTGCCAGCAGTGAAAGGGAGAGCTCTGGAAACACCATATATTTT. Translation: CASSERESSGNTIYF.